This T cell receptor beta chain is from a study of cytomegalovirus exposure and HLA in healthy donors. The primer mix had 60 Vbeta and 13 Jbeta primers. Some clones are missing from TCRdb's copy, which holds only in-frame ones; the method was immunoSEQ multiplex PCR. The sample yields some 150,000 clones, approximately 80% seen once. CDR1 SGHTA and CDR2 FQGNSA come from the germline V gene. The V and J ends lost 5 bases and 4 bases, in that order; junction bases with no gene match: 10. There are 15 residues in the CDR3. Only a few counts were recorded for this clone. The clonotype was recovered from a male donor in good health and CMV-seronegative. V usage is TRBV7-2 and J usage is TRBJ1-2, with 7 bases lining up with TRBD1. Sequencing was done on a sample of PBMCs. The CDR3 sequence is CASSHSGTETYGYTF. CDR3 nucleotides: TGTGCCAGCAGCCATTCCGGGACAGAGACCTATGGCTACACCTTC.